The 29 T cell receptor beta chains below were found in one sample sequenced in a study of relationships among human T cell subsets. The T cell receptor alpha and beta CDR3 regions were amplified from mRNA by semiquantitative ARM-PCR. Exponential amplification used communal superprimers after tagged nested gene-specific primers in ARM-PCR. One entry per CDR3 protein results from TCRdb running MiXCR on the multiplex PCR reads. The table has roughly 13,000 distinct CDR3 sequences, approximately 67% seen once; the top ten hold approximately 30%. After CD25, CD56 and CD294 bead selections, the flow-through was collected as Th1 cells. The sample taken for sequencing was CD4+ Th1 cells sorted from blood. These receptors were obtained from a man aged 35 to 55 in good health.

On this clonotype itself: An end of the junction does not agree with germline; a read error may underlie this. The CDR3 protein is CASSLEGQGKDPQYF. CDR3 DNA: TGTGCCAGCAGCTTAGAGGGACAGGGGAAAGATCCGCAGTATTTT. This chain links TRBV11-2 with TRBJ2-3; 10 nucleotides align to TRBD1. The CDR3 is made up of 15 amino acids. Germline values: CDR1 SGHAT, CDR2 FQNNGV.

This clonotype was found a few times. This chain joins TRBV29-1 and TRBJ2-7; possible D gene TRBD1, 6 bases. This CDR3 region has 12 residues. V lost 4 bases, J lost 6 bases, and 13 bases lay in between. Germline V gene data show CDR1 as SQVTM and CDR2 as ANQGSEA. CDR3 loop: CSVGQAPAEQYF. For the CDR3, the DNA is TGCAGCGTTGGACAGGCCCCCGCCGAGCAGTACTTC.

This chain connects TRBV11-2 to TRBJ1-2, with 8 bases identical to TRBD1. J lost 6 bases, V lost 4 bases, and 4 bases had no gene match. CDR3 size: 13 residues. CDR1 SGHAT and CDR2 FQNNGV come from the germline V gene. The CDR3, as DNA: TGTGCCAGCAGCTCACGGACAGGGAATGGCTACACCTTC. Protein sequence: CASSSRTGNGYTF.

V is TRBV28 and J is TRBJ2-3; D is undetermined. CDR1 is MDHEN, CDR2 SYDVKM, per germline. The CDR3 consists of 14 residues. The germline V and J ends were trimmed by 2 bases and 6 bases, with 12 bases remaining between them. CDR3 nucleotide sequence: TGTGCCAGCAGTTTAAGTAGCCCGCGGGATACGCAGTATTTT. Protein sequence: CASSLSSPRDTQYF.

This clonotype was observed a handful of times. CDR3: CSAFRQGNRLTGGYTF. CDR3 DNA: TGCAGTGCCTTTCGACAGGGAAACAGGCTAACGGGGGGCTACACCTTC. The chain uses TRBV20-1 and TRBJ1-2; TRBD1 matches 7 bases. Germline CDR1 is DFQATT and CDR2 is SNEGSKA (reference sequence). J gave up 8 bases and V 6 bases, and 21 bases lay outside the gene matches. This CDR3 region has 16 residues.

This clonotype came up a few times. The rearrangement uses TRBV24-1 and TRBJ2-2, with D unresolved. V was shortened by 1 base and J by 6 bases, with 5 bases between the two germline ends. The CDR3 consists of 13 residues. Looked up from germline, CDR1 is KGHDR and CDR2 is SFDVKD. CDR3 sequence (DNA): TGTGCCACCAGTGATTTTGTGTCCGGGGAGCTGTTTTTT. This codes for CATSDFVSGELFF.

CDR3 DNA: TGTGCCAGCAGTCTCCACAAGGGACAGCCCCAGCATTTT. Translated: CASSLHKGQPQHF. The chain recombines TRBV7-9 with TRBJ1-5; D ambiguous. CDR1 is SEHNR, CDR2 FQNEAQ, per germline (reference sequence). Trimming stripped 6 bases from V and 7 bases from J, with 13 bases between. The CDR3 length is 13 residues.

This clonotype was counted between two and nine times. V and J are TRBV29-1 and TRBJ2-5; D is unresolved. CDR1 and CDR2 (germline): SQVTM, ANQGSEA. V was cut by 3 bases and J by 5 bases, with 13 bases left in between. CDR3 length: 13 residues. CDR3 sequence: CSVENWEEETQYF. In DNA form, the CDR3 reads TGCAGCGTTGAGAACTGGGAAGAGGAGACCCAGTACTTC.

The chain links TRBV11-2 to TRBJ2-7; D is unresolved. V was pared by 4 bases and J by 1 base, with 11 bases between. This CDR3 has 14 amino acids. Looked up from germline, CDR1 is SGHAT and CDR2 is FQNNGV. The CDR3 DNA sequence: TGTGCCAGCAGCTCCCTCAGGTATTCCTACGAGCAGTACTTC. Encoded protein: CASSSLRYSYEQYF.

A few counts support this clonotype. The CDR3 nucleotides read TGTGCCATCAGTGGAGACAGGCGCCTAACCAACTATGGCTACACCTTC. Translated: CAISGDRRLTNYGYTF. The rearrangement links TRBV10-3 to TRBJ1-2; possible D gene TRBD1, 6 bases. The V end was cut by 4 bases, the J end by 2 bases, with 17 bases between. CDR1 and CDR2 from the germline V gene are ENHRY and SYGVKD. The CDR3 length is 16 residues.

The rearrangement links TRBV12-3 or TRBV12-4 to TRBJ2-2, with 7 bases aligning to TRBD1. The CDR3 sequence is 15 residues long. The J segment lost 8 bases and the V segment lost 5 bases, leaving 11 bases of the junction unmatched. CDR3 bases: TGTGCCAGCAGTATACAGACAGGGAGTCTTGGGGAGCTGTTTTTT. It yields the protein CASSIQTGSLGELFF.

This clonotype showed up just a few times. This sequence joins TRBV28 and TRBJ2-1; 9 bases are shared with TRBD2. Germline CDR1 and CDR2: MDHEN and SYDVKM. The CDR3 is 16 amino acids. Unmatched junction bases numbered 7, after V lost 6 bases and J lost 1 base. DNA of the CDR3: TGTGCCAGCAGGGGCCTAGCGGGAATTTCCTACAATGAGCAGTTCTTC. Translated, it gives CASRGLAGISYNEQFF.

Here the CDR3 DNA reads TGCAGTGCTGGGACAGGCCCAGGGCAGTACTTC. Translating gives CSAGTGPGQYF. The chain is built from TRBV20-1 and TRBJ2-7, with 8 nucleotides matching TRBD1. Germline V gene data show CDR1 as DFQATT and CDR2 as SNEGSKA (reference sequence). Trimming removed 5 bases from V and 9 bases from J; junction bases left unmatched: 6. The CDR3 contains 11 residues.

As regards this clonotype: Its ends do not fully match the called genes, so a read error is possible. This sequence joins TRBV11-3 and TRBJ2-5, with D tentatively TRBD1 (5 bases). Germline assignment: CDR1 SGHNT and CDR2 YENEEA. The CDR3 consists of 16 residues. Written as DNA, the CDR3 is TGCGCCAGCAGCCAAGATGGGGCCACCCTGCGAGAGACCCAGTACTTC. It yields the protein CASSQDGATLRETQYF.

The chain links TRBV5-1 to TRBJ2-3; 7 bases line up with TRBD2. With V trimmed by 0 bases and J by 6 bases, 13 bases remained unmatched. The length of the CDR3 is 17 residues. CDR1 is SGHRS and CDR2 is YFSETQ in the germline V gene. CDR3 nucleotide sequence: TGCGCCAGCAGCTTGGCCGGTCTCACGGGAGGAAGGGATACGCAGTATTTT. This translates into CASSLAGLTGGRDTQYF.

The genes are TRBV13 and TRBJ2-1; either TRBD1 or TRBD2 may supply D (7 bases each). With 8 bases removed from V and 9 bases from J, the gap between germline ends came to 11 bases. Germline V gives CDR1 PRHDT, CDR2 FYEKMQ (reference sequence). CDR3 size: 11 residues. DNA of the CDR3: TGTGCCAGCCAGGGGGAGGGTGAGCAGTTCTTC. This codes for CASQGEGEQFF.

Of note for this clonotype: One junction end does not reproduce the germline sequence, and a read error may be involved. The CDR3 reads CASVGTSTRELFF. Here the CDR3 DNA reads TGTGCCAGCGTTGGGACTAGCACCCGGGAGCTGTTTTTT. This rearrangement joins TRBV12-3 or TRBV12-4 to TRBJ2-2, with 9 bases matching TRBD2. The CDR3 has 13 amino acids.

The chain uses TRBV1 and TRBJ2-7; the table's TRBD2 call for D was not verified on the DNA. TRBV1 is flagged as a pseudogene. The CDR3 covers 15 residues. CDR3 bases: TGCACCAGCAGCCAAGAGCCGGGACTCAGCTACGAGCAGTACTTC. It translates to CTSSQEPGLSYEQYF.

The chain couples TRBV7-9 to TRBJ2-1; no definite D call. Germline V lookup: CDR1 SEHNR, CDR2 FQNEAQ (reference sequence). Trimming stripped 4 bases from V and 0 bases from J, with 13 bases between. This CDR3 spans 16 amino acids. DNA for the CDR3: TGTGCCAGCAGCTCCGTCGTGGGCCCCTCCTACAATGAGCAGTTCTTC. Residues: CASSSVVGPSYNEQFF. The variable domain in full, completed from reference TRBV7-9 and TRBJ2-1, reads DTGVSQNPRHKITKRGQNVTFRCDPISEHNRLYWYRQTLGQGPEFLTYFQNEAQLEKSRLLSDRFSAERPKGSFSTLEIQRTEQGDSAMYLCASSSVVGPSYNEQFFGPGTRLTVL.

The chain links TRBV28 to TRBJ1-1; D is unresolved. This CDR3 spans 14 amino acids. Germline loops: CDR1 MDHEN, CDR2 SYDVKM. The V gene lost 6 bases and the J gene lost 1 base, with 12 bases spanning the gap. CDR3 DNA: TGTGCCAGCAGGCAGCTACTTGGGAACACTGAAGCTTTCTTT. This encodes CASRQLLGNTEAFF.

The rearrangement links TRBV20-1 to TRBJ2-3, with D tentatively TRBD1 or TRBD2 (5 bases each). The ends were cut back, 5 bases at V and 0 bases at J, with 18 bases in the middle. In germline, CDR1 is DFQATT, CDR2 SNEGSKA (reference sequence). CDR3 length: 16 residues. CDR3 loop: CSAFLPGTRSTDTQYF. CDR3 DNA: TGCAGTGCTTTTTTGCCCGGGACCCGGAGCACAGATACGCAGTATTTT.

This clonotype has more than one count but fewer than ten. This sequence joins TRBV2 and TRBJ2-1, with 9 nucleotides matching TRBD2. There are 16 residues in the CDR3. The trim removed 6 bases at V and 9 bases at J, leaving 15 bases unmatched. Per the germline V gene, CDR1 is SNHLY and CDR2 is FYNNEI. The CDR3 reads CASRGKMVAGAREQFF. The CDR3 region has the DNA TGTGCCAGCAGGGGAAAAATGGTAGCGGGGGCCCGTGAGCAGTTCTTC.

The V gene is TRBV11-2, the J gene TRBJ2-3; the D gene is possibly TRBD2 (6 bases). Germline CDR1 reads SGHAT; CDR2 reads FQNNGV. This CDR3 spans 15 amino acids. The V gene lost 1 base and the J gene lost 2 bases, with 10 bases spanning the gap. This CDR3 reads CASSLGAGPTDTQYF. CDR3 in DNA: TGTGCCAGCAGCTTAGGGGCGGGGCCCACAGATACGCAGTATTTT.

J is TRBJ2-6 and V is TRBV27; possible D gene TRBD2, 5 bases. V shed 7 bases and J shed 13 bases, with 14 bases lying between them. This CDR3 contains 12 residues. CDR1 and CDR2 (germline): MNHEY, SMNVEV (reference sequence). The CDR3 is CASKRSSTVLTF. CDR3 nucleotide sequence: TGTGCCAGCAAGCGGTCTTCCACGGTCCTGACTTTC.

By sample fraction, this clonotype is medium-sized. The gene calls are TRBV6-5 and TRBJ2-1, with 13 bases that match TRBD2. The germline V gene encodes CDR1 MNHEY and CDR2 SVGAGI. V shed 5 bases, J shed 8 bases, and the junction held 3 bases outside the gene matches. The length of the CDR3 is 14 residues. CDR3 coding DNA: TGTGCCAGCAGTGCCGGACTAGCGGGGGATGAGCAGTTCTTC. This encodes CASSAGLAGDEQFF.

This clonotype showed up just once. The chain is built from TRBV20-1 and TRBJ2-1, with 8 bases lining up with TRBD1. This CDR3 has 11 residues. CDR1 is DFQATT, CDR2 SNEGSKA, per germline (reference sequence). V was pared by 4 bases and J by 10 bases, with 3 bases of the junction left unmatched. This chain's CDR3 is CSATDRAEQFF. Here the CDR3 DNA reads TGCAGTGCTACGGACAGGGCAGAGCAGTTCTTC.

The chain employs TRBV19 and TRBJ1-2; D unclear. Germline V lookup: CDR1 LNHDA, CDR2 SQIVND (reference sequence). This CDR3 is 13 amino acids long. V shed 5 bases and J shed 4 bases, with 11 bases lying between them. CDR3 sequence: CASSADGIYGYTF. In DNA form, the CDR3 reads TGTGCCAGTAGTGCGGACGGCATCTATGGCTACACCTTC.

The chain recombines TRBV11-2 with TRBJ2-1; D is possibly TRBD1 (5 bases). The CDR3 contains 13 residues. Trimming removed 7 bases at V and 9 bases at J, with 16 bases between. Germline CDR1 reads SGHAT; CDR2 reads FQNNGV. CDR3 DNA: TGTGCCAGCACCCTAGACAGCTTGCCTGAGCAGTTCTTC. Encoded protein: CASTLDSLPEQFF.

V and J are TRBV20-1 and TRBJ2-1, with TRBD1 as a possible D gene (5 bases). Trimming left V 6 bases short and J 7 bases short, with 22 bases between. CDR1 is DFQATT and CDR2 is SNEGSKA in the germline V gene (reference sequence). There are 15 residues in the CDR3. The CDR3 sequence: CSARRSETVKNEQFF. In nucleotides, the CDR3 is TGCAGTGCCCGTCGCAGCGAGACAGTCAAAAATGAGCAGTTCTTC.